These T cell receptor beta chains were read from a single sample in a study of PD-1 blockade in mismatch repair-deficient tumors. The assay was immunoSEQ multiplex PCR, and TCRdb's table has in-frame clones only and misses some. Seen here are 100,000 to 150,000 clones, around nine tenths observed once, and the top ten hold roughly 10%. Sequences were derived from peripheral blood, sampled approximately 73 weeks after starting pembrolizumab. The receptors originated from an adult with mismatch repair-deficient cancer. CDR3s include the opening cysteine and the closing phenylalanine or tryptophan.

cdr3_length j_call v_call cdr3_aa
16 TRBJ1-5 TRBV27 CASSLSGPYSNQPQHF
12 TRBJ2-7 TRBV7-9 CASSLAGTEQYF
14 TRBJ2-5 TRBV30 CAWSVRVGRETQYF
14 TRBJ2-1 TRBV19 CASIDRDSYGEQFF
15 TRBJ2-2 TRBV4-1 CASSQDTGSTGELFF
11 TRBJ2-5 TRBV7-9 CASSLKSTQYF
14 TRBJ2-5 TRBV9 CASSPEWRKETQYF
16 TRBJ2-1 TRBV14 CASSQLTGTGNNEQFF
15 TRBJ2-2 TRBV6-5 CASSYVGGSTGELFF
16 TRBJ1-2 TRBV6-4 CASSPSRLALYWGYTF
15 TRBJ2-1 TRBV4-3 CASSQGQGDYNEQFF
17 TRBJ2-5 TRBV7-9 CASSLARPGGRQETQYF
18 TRBJ2-7 TRBV27 CASSLSSRGPGEAYEQYF
20 TRBJ2-1 TRBV14 CASSINALAGGVGSYNEQFF
15 TRBJ1-3 TRBV6-1 CASSAREYSGNTIYF
15 TRBJ2-7 TRBV6-5 CASSYLGTSGYEQYF
14 TRBJ2-3 TRBV7-9 CASSFEGAGYTQYF
15 TRBJ2-5 TRBV6-5 CASSPRWAKGQTQYF
14 TRBJ2-7 TRBV19 CASSMTSGRYEQYF
18 TRBJ2-3 TRBV4-1 CASSQDRGGRAYTDTQYF
14 TRBJ2-7 TRBV27 CASSLRHTSYEQYF
15 TRBJ2-7 TRBV5-1 CASRQPGQGVYEQYF
16 TRBJ2-7 TRBV5-1 CASSGVGRGSSYEQYF
16 TRBJ1-1 TRBV10-1 CASSSRTGHSNTEAFF
13 TRBJ1-2 TRBV10-2 CASMGQEDYGYTF
13 TRBJ1-1 TRBV5-6 CASSFSRNTEAFF
15 TRBJ2-5 TRBV4-2 CASSPQAGTLSAQYF
13 TRBJ2-7 TRBV5-1 CASSLVRGHEQYF
13 TRBJ2-3 TRBV9 CASSVHTTDTQYF
17 TRBJ2-5 TRBV4-3 CASSQDTGGGGRETQYF
13 TRBJ2-1 TRBV19 CASSNAGFDEQFF
18 TRBJ2-3 TRBV13 CASSVGPAGSSSTDTQYF
13 TRBJ1-2 TRBV28 CASSPPGVVGYTF
14 NA TRBV30 CAWNPGLANYEQYF
15 TRBJ2-2 TRBV11-2 CASSLRETDTGELFF
11 TRBJ1-2 TRBV7-2 CARSTGRGYTF
15 TRBJ2-2 TRBV5-4 CASSWMGMNTGELFF
15 TRBJ2-1 TRBV4-3 CASSHRLAVNNEQFF
13 TRBJ1-2 TRBV6-5 CASSYPGFDGYTF
16 TRBJ2-3 TRBV6-4 CASSLQQGGGTDTQYF